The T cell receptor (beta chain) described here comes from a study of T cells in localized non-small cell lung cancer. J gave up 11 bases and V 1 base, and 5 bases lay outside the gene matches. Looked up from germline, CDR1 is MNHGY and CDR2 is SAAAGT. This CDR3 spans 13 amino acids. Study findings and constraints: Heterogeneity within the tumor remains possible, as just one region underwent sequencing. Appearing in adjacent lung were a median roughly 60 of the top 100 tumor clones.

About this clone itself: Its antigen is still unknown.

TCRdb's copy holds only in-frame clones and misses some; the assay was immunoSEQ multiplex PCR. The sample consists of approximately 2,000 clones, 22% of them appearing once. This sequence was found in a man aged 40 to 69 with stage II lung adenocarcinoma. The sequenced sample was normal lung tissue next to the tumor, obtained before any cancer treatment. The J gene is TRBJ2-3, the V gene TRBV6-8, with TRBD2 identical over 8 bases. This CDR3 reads CASSYFGLAGQYF. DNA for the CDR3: TGTGCCAGCAGTTACTTCGGACTAGCCGGGCAGTATTTT.